Listed below are T cell receptor beta chains from one sample, sequenced in a study of human T cells and chemical hapten exposure. MiXCR, applied by TCRdb to the RACE reads, yields one record per CDR3 protein. The repertoire holds about 380,000 distinct CDR3 sequences, 4% to 5.5% seen once, with around 2.3% in the top ten. The input for sequencing was whole blood, taken in connection with sensitization to the hapten diphenylcyclopropenone (DPC). These receptors originate from a woman between 50 and 59 years old with alopecia areata. Some clones in this sample may be carry-over from other donors' samples. CDR3s include the opening cysteine and the closing phenylalanine or tryptophan. D genes are given only for firm matches. Size values are once, few and many counts, or a class for expanded clones, and some rows have none.

abundance: many; j_gene: TRBJ2-7; v_gene: TRBV7-2; d_gene: TRBD2; CDR3aa: CASSPRTSGGYEQYF; CDR3nt: TGTGCCAGCAGCCCCCGGACTAGCGGGGGATACGAGCAGTACTTC
abundance: NA; j_gene: TRBJ2-7; v_gene: TRBV20-1; d_gene: NA; CDR3aa: CSLEGGTRYEQYF; CDR3nt: TGCAGCTTAGAAGGGGGGACGAGGTACGAGCAGTACTTC
abundance: NA; j_gene: TRBJ2-1; v_gene: TRBV20-1; d_gene: TRBD2; CDR3aa: CSARGGSGKSSYNEQFF; CDR3nt: TGCAGTGCTAGAGGGGGTAGCGGGAAGAGCTCCTACAATGAGCAGTTCTTC
abundance: NA; j_gene: TRBJ2-7; v_gene: TRBV5-1; d_gene: NA; CDR3aa: CASRVQQQGVEQYF; CDR3nt: TGCGCCAGCAGGGTCCAACAACAGGGTGTCGAGCAGTACTTC
abundance: many; j_gene: TRBJ2-3; v_gene: TRBV7-2; d_gene: TRBD2; CDR3aa: CASSSRLASSTDTQYF; CDR3nt: TGTGCCAGCAGCTCCCGACTAGCGTCTAGCACAGATACGCAGTATTTT
abundance: many; j_gene: TRBJ1-5; v_gene: TRBV12-3/TRBV12-4; d_gene: TRBD1; CDR3aa: CASSGRDRGDQPQHF; CDR3nt: TGTGCCAGCAGTGGCCGGGACAGGGGTGACCAGCCCCAGCATTTT
abundance: many; j_gene: TRBJ1-1; v_gene: TRBV29-1; d_gene: NA; CDR3aa: CSVAGRTEAFF; CDR3nt: TGCAGCGTTGCAGGGCGCACTGAAGCTTTCTTT
abundance: few; j_gene: TRBJ2-1; v_gene: TRBV5-1; d_gene: NA; CDR3aa: CASSLGPLDNEQFF; CDR3nt: TGCGCCAGCAGCTTGGGCCCACTTGACAATGAGCAGTTCTTC
abundance: few; j_gene: TRBJ2-7; v_gene: TRBV5-6; d_gene: NA; CDR3aa: CASSLAVGVVSSYEQYF; CDR3nt: TGTGCCAGCAGCTTGGCCGTCGGGGTAGTGAGCTCCTACGAGCAGTACTTC
abundance: NA; j_gene: TRBJ2-1; v_gene: TRBV6-2/TRBV6-3; d_gene: TRBD1; CDR3aa: CASRPTGDSYNEQFF; CDR3nt: TGTGCCAGCAGACCAACAGGGGACTCCTACAATGAGCAGTTCTTC
abundance: few; j_gene: TRBJ2-1; v_gene: TRBV24-1; d_gene: NA; CDR3aa: CATSAGFEQFF; CDR3nt: TGTGCCACCAGTGCTGGTTTTGAGCAGTTCTTC
abundance: many; j_gene: TRBJ1-1; v_gene: TRBV11-2; d_gene: NA; CDR3aa: CASSLRAASMNTEAFF; CDR3nt: TGTGCCAGCAGCTTAAGGGCAGCAAGCATGAACACTGAAGCTTTCTTT
abundance: many; j_gene: TRBJ1-4; v_gene: TRBV6-5; d_gene: TRBD1; CDR3aa: CASSYGAGGVGNEKLFF; CDR3nt: TGTGCCAGCAGTTACGGGGCAGGGGGCGTCGGTAATGAAAAACTGTTTTTT
abundance: many; j_gene: TRBJ2-1; v_gene: TRBV4-1; d_gene: TRBD2; CDR3aa: CASSQEGTSGGMNEQFF; CDR3nt: TGCGCCAGCAGCCAAGAAGGGACTAGCGGGGGAATGAATGAGCAGTTCTTC
abundance: many; j_gene: TRBJ1-2; v_gene: TRBV18; d_gene: NA; CDR3aa: CASSPPTNYGYTF; CDR3nt: TGTGCCAGCTCACCACCGACTAACTATGGCTACACCTTC
abundance: many; j_gene: TRBJ1-1; v_gene: TRBV18; d_gene: NA; CDR3aa: CASSERTEAFF; CDR3nt: TGTGCCAGCTCCGAGCGGACTGAAGCTTTCTTT
abundance: few; j_gene: TRBJ1-1; v_gene: TRBV2; d_gene: NA; CDR3aa: CASSVGARGTEAFF; CDR3nt: TGTGCCAGCAGTGTAGGTGCCCGGGGGACTGAAGCTTTCTTT
abundance: few; j_gene: TRBJ2-7; v_gene: TRBV27; d_gene: TRBD2; CDR3aa: CASSRGLAPYEQYF; CDR3nt: TGTGCCAGCAGCAGGGGACTAGCCCCCTACGAGCAGTACTTC
abundance: NA; j_gene: TRBJ2-7; v_gene: TRBV18; d_gene: NA; CDR3aa: CASSPPGMADFHEQYF; CDR3nt: TGTGCCAGCTCACCACCGGGGATGGCTGACTTCCACGAGCAGTACTTC
abundance: many; j_gene: TRBJ2-7; v_gene: TRBV20-1; d_gene: NA; CDR3aa: CSAGDTLSVEQYF; CDR3nt: TGCAGTGCTGGGGACACGCTGTCTGTCGAGCAGTACTTC
abundance: many; j_gene: TRBJ2-7; v_gene: TRBV30; d_gene: NA; CDR3aa: CAWSVRLTSATYEQYF; CDR3nt: TGTGCCTGGAGTGTACGTTTGACTAGTGCTACCTACGAGCAGTACTTC
abundance: many; j_gene: TRBJ2-7; v_gene: TRBV19; d_gene: NA; CDR3aa: CASSTTGLSSYEQYF; CDR3nt: TGTGCCAGTAGTACCACAGGGCTCAGCTCCTACGAGCAGTACTTC
abundance: NA; j_gene: TRBJ1-4; v_gene: TRBV20-1; d_gene: NA; CDR3aa: CSARWDQGMDEKLFF; CDR3nt: TGCAGTGCTAGATGGGATCAGGGGATGGATGAAAAACTGTTTTTT
abundance: many; j_gene: TRBJ1-6; v_gene: TRBV29-1; d_gene: TRBD1; CDR3aa: CSVGTGSNSPLHF; CDR3nt: TGCAGCGTCGGGACAGGGAGTAATTCACCCCTCCACTTT
abundance: many; j_gene: TRBJ2-3; v_gene: TRBV29-1; d_gene: NA; CDR3aa: CSVPAASGSTDTQYF; CDR3nt: TGCAGCGTCCCCGCTGCGAGCGGAAGCACAGATACGCAGTATTTT
abundance: many; j_gene: TRBJ1-1; v_gene: TRBV27; d_gene: NA; CDR3aa: CASSLQGFGTEAFF; CDR3nt: TGTGCCAGCAGTTTACAGGGGTTCGGGACTGAAGCTTTCTTT
abundance: many; j_gene: TRBJ2-1; v_gene: TRBV30; d_gene: NA; CDR3aa: CAWSVLLGRGNEQFF; CDR3nt: TGTGCCTGGAGTGTACTTTTGGGTCGGGGGAATGAGCAGTTCTTC
abundance: many; j_gene: TRBJ2-1; v_gene: TRBV12-3/TRBV12-4; d_gene: NA; CDR3aa: CASSSTGRNNEQFF; CDR3nt: TGTGCCAGCAGTTCCACGGGGCGGAACAATGAGCAGTTCTTC
abundance: few; j_gene: TRBJ2-3; v_gene: TRBV6-5; d_gene: NA; CDR3aa: CASSYSLPGTSTDTQYF; CDR3nt: TGTGCCAGCAGTTACTCGCTGCCAGGCACTTCCACAGATACGCAGTATTTT
abundance: few; j_gene: TRBJ2-5; v_gene: TRBV10-3; d_gene: NA; CDR3aa: CAIHGALQETQYF; CDR3nt: TGTGCCATCCACGGGGCGTTGCAAGAGACCCAGTACTTC
abundance: many; j_gene: TRBJ1-1; v_gene: TRBV5-1; d_gene: NA; CDR3aa: CASSPRGAFF; CDR3nt: TGCGCCAGCAGCCCCAGGGGAGCTTTCTTT
abundance: many; j_gene: TRBJ2-7; v_gene: TRBV20-1; d_gene: NA; CDR3aa: CSARDIGVNSYEQYF; CDR3nt: TGCAGTGCTAGAGATATCGGGGTGAATTCCTACGAGCAGTACTTC
abundance: NA; j_gene: TRBJ1-5; v_gene: TRBV9; d_gene: TRBD1; CDR3aa: CASDRDGNQPQHF; CDR3nt: TGTGCCAGCGACAGGGACGGCAATCAGCCCCAGCATTTT
abundance: few; j_gene: TRBJ2-3; v_gene: TRBV29-1; d_gene: TRBD1; CDR3aa: CSDRDRGDRGTQYF; CDR3nt: TGCAGCGACCGGGACAGGGGCGATCGGGGTACGCAGTATTTT
abundance: NA; j_gene: TRBJ2-7; v_gene: TRBV28; d_gene: NA; CDR3aa: CASSLGGVRYF; CDR3nt: TGTGCCAGCAGTTTAGGGGGTGTACGGTACTTC
abundance: many; j_gene: TRBJ2-7; v_gene: TRBV13; d_gene: NA; CDR3aa: CASSQGSAEQYF; CDR3nt: TGTGCCAGCAGCCAAGGGTCCGCTGAGCAGTACTTC
abundance: NA; j_gene: TRBJ2-7; v_gene: TRBV9; d_gene: NA; CDR3aa: CASSVQYQWEYEQYF; CDR3nt: TGTGCCAGCAGCGTACAGTACCAGTGGGAATACGAGCAGTACTTC
abundance: many; j_gene: TRBJ2-5; v_gene: TRBV6-5; d_gene: TRBD2; CDR3aa: CASSPRGGGGTQYF; CDR3nt: TGTGCCAGCAGTCCCCGGGGGGGAGGAGGGACCCAGTACTTC
abundance: many; j_gene: TRBJ1-4; v_gene: TRBV29-1; d_gene: NA; CDR3aa: CSVESPGREKLFF; CDR3nt: TGCAGCGTTGAGTCTCCGGGACGGGAAAAACTGTTTTTT
abundance: many; j_gene: TRBJ2-7; v_gene: TRBV29-1; d_gene: TRBD2; CDR3aa: CSASGGYEQYF; CDR3nt: TGCAGCGCTAGCGGGGGCTACGAGCAGTACTTC
abundance: few; j_gene: TRBJ2-3; v_gene: TRBV20-1; d_gene: NA; CDR3aa: CSAPPPHKRSSKYF; CDR3nt: TGCAGTGCTCCTCCTCCCCACAAGCGGTCCAGCAAATATTTT
abundance: many; j_gene: TRBJ2-7; v_gene: TRBV12-3/TRBV12-4; d_gene: NA; CDR3aa: CASRGTGGPTYEQYF; CDR3nt: TGTGCCAGCAGGGGAACGGGCGGGCCCACCTACGAGCAGTACTTC
abundance: NA; j_gene: TRBJ2-7; v_gene: TRBV2; d_gene: TRBD1; CDR3aa: CASKTGGFYEQYF; CDR3nt: TGTGCCAGCAAGACAGGGGGCTTTTACGAGCAGTACTTC
abundance: few; j_gene: TRBJ2-1; v_gene: TRBV19; d_gene: TRBD1; CDR3aa: CASSSDRGINEQFF; CDR3nt: TGTGCCAGTAGTAGCGACAGGGGGATCAATGAGCAGTTCTTC
abundance: many; j_gene: TRBJ2-7; v_gene: TRBV9; d_gene: TRBD2; CDR3aa: CASSPGLAKEQYF; CDR3nt: TGTGCCAGCAGCCCTGGACTAGCGAAAGAGCAGTACTTC
abundance: NA; j_gene: TRBJ1-3; v_gene: TRBV20-1; d_gene: NA; CDR3aa: CSARGYDSSSGNTIYF; CDR3nt: TGCAGTGCTAGAGGTTATGACAGTAGCTCTGGAAACACCATATATTTT
abundance: few; j_gene: TRBJ2-3; v_gene: TRBV12-3/TRBV12-4; d_gene: TRBD2; CDR3aa: CASSAGGRDTQYF; CDR3nt: TGTGCCAGCAGTGCGGGGGGACGGGATACGCAGTATTTT
abundance: many; j_gene: TRBJ2-7; v_gene: TRBV12-3/TRBV12-4; d_gene: NA; CDR3aa: CASSLGRGLRAYEQYF; CDR3nt: TGTGCCAGCAGTTTGGGACGCGGGTTGAGGGCCTACGAGCAGTACTTC
abundance: many; j_gene: TRBJ2-1; v_gene: TRBV29-1; d_gene: NA; CDR3aa: CSVDSSLVGRNGEQFF; CDR3nt: TGCAGCGTTGACTCCTCGCTGGTGGGGCGCAACGGTGAGCAGTTCTTC
abundance: many; j_gene: TRBJ2-7; v_gene: TRBV12-3/TRBV12-4; d_gene: NA; CDR3aa: CASSYVHEQYF; CDR3nt: TGTGCCAGCAGTTATGTTCACGAGCAGTACTTC
abundance: many; j_gene: TRBJ2-3; v_gene: TRBV6-1; d_gene: TRBD2; CDR3aa: CASIPRWLAGSSTDTQYF; CDR3nt: TGTGCCAGCATCCCCCGGTGGCTAGCGGGATCTAGCACAGATACGCAGTATTTT
abundance: many; j_gene: TRBJ2-5; v_gene: TRBV6-5; d_gene: TRBD2; CDR3aa: CASSYEGLAGKETQYF; CDR3nt: TGTGCCAGCAGTTACGAAGGACTAGCGGGGAAAGAGACCCAGTACTTC
abundance: few; j_gene: TRBJ1-2; v_gene: TRBV27; d_gene: TRBD1; CDR3aa: CASSPRLSGTGHYGYTF; CDR3nt: TGTGCCAGCAGTCCAAGGCTATCCGGGACAGGGCACTATGGCTACACCTTC
abundance: many; j_gene: TRBJ2-5; v_gene: TRBV5-1; d_gene: NA; CDR3aa: CASDSASRSVETQYF; CDR3nt: TGCGCCAGCGACTCGGCCTCCCGAAGTGTGGAGACCCAGTACTTC
abundance: many; j_gene: TRBJ1-5; v_gene: TRBV11-2; d_gene: TRBD1; CDR3aa: CASSSWGQAGQPQHF; CDR3nt: TGTGCCAGCAGCTCATGGGGACAGGCCGGTCAGCCCCAGCATTTT